The sequence of this TCR beta chain was determined in a study of blood T cell repertoires in COVID-19. Study at large: The United States, Italy and Spain were the sources of the acute and convalescent COVID-19 samples.

Everyone who took part was roughly 18 to 89 years old, and they came from about two dozen US areas. Cohort 3 recovery required two negative PCRs, clearance, or symptom resolution. Between the trimmed V and J ends, which lost 0 bases and 3 bases, there was a span of 7 bases. Germline CDR1 reads LGHDT; CDR2 reads YNNKEL (reference sequence). CDR3 length: 14 amino acids. The method was immunoSEQ multiplex PCR; TCRdb's version includes in-frame clones alone and lacks a portion of them. The data hold about 470,000 clones, with 87% observed a single time. The sequenced sample consisted of PBMCs or T cells enriched from blood (not recorded which). This sequence originates from a woman in her late teens or twenties who had recovered from COVID-19. The chain uses TRBV3-1 (or the pseudogene TRBV3-2) and TRBJ2-3; D is uncertain. CDR3 DNA: TGTGCCAGCAGCCAAGATACGGTTACAGATACGCAGTATTTT. Protein sequence: CASSQDTVTDTQYF.